This T cell receptor (beta chain) originates from a study of T cell responses to AZD1222 COVID-19 vaccine (TCRdb year 2021). For context, the study as a whole: A total of 233 trial participants underwent TCR sequencing, of whom some 200 had received two doses of AZD1222 and about 25 had received two doses of the MenACWY control vaccine. Enrollment into the trials was organized by age into subgroups of 18-55, 56-69 and 70-plus years, and those subgroups contained roughly 150, 30 and 60 TCR-sequenced participants, respectively. Broad study findings and their caveats: In the small 56-69-year group, the increase in depth fell short of significance, most likely because of low power. Reportedly, close to half of the unique spike-specific TCRs recognized epitopes lying outside the regions that are mutated in the B.1.351 and B.1.1.7 variants. Spike-specific TCR breadth and depth rose significantly after two AZD1222 doses compared with day 0 and with MenACWY recipients. No day 14 peak-response samples were available, so repertoires were characterized only after the peak T cell response. Conclusions about previously exposed vaccinees are limited because only a handful of AZD1222 recipients were SARS-CoV-2 seropositive at baseline. Most participants were white British and females outnumbered males, and the authors suggested that clonal diversity may have been underestimated. The whole spike protein was spanned by vaccine-associated CD4 TCRs, and dominant responses were seen in regions 160-218 and 743-854.

The time point label of this sample denotes: about 28 days (+/-7) after the second vaccine dose. Because spike-specific TCR depth and breadth did not differ between the two schedules, AZD1222 recipients who got a second dose at roughly 4 weeks were pooled with those who got a second dose at roughly 12 weeks. Samples from vaccinated people were obtained from the UK trials COV001 and COV002, which included a single-blind randomized controlled phase 2/3 trial of AZD1222 (ChAdOx1 nCoV-19) in healthy adults. For TCRbeta chain sequencing, PBMC samples from trial participants were taken at day 0 and at day 28 after the second dose. Details on this clone: Its binding antigen is unknown. Base qualities are not at hand, and no much larger clone is one base apart.

V is cut by 5 bases and J by 0 bases, and the space between the germline ends is 11 bases. The germline V gene (reference sequence) provides CDR1 LNHDA and CDR2 SQIVND. Counted from cysteine to phenylalanine, this CDR3 has 15 amino acids. The only DNA kept is the CDR3, 45 bases in frame from the first base. The CDR3 regions of human TCRbeta chains were analyzed by immunosequencing. The original pipeline was this. Repertoire TCRs were checked for matches against a reference library of SARS-CoV-2-specific TCRs that had been generated using the MIRA antigen-specificity platform. Breadth was defined as the fraction of unique TCRs that were SARS-CoV-2-associated. Depth was defined as the fraction of total T cells that were SARS-CoV-2-associated. Using the MIRA data, each spike-specific TCR was mapped to the spike region that the TCR reacts to and placed in a CD4 or CD8 class. Log10-transformed breadth and depth values were compared by one-way ANOVA with Sidak's multiple comparisons tests. Sourced from immuneACCESS, this table was stored by TCRdb with only in-frame sequences that have V and J called. A share of the clones is absent; for the studies checked, an unresolved V gene accounts for under half, and the remainder has no known explanation. That table supplies the V and J calls and clone size; D and trimming were determined from the DNA. This sample is represented by under 150,000 clones; around nine tenths of them were singletons. The ten largest clones represent about 1.1% of the sample.

The sequence is built from TRBV19 and TRBJ2-1, with no reliable assignment of the D segment. The clonotype originates from an adult who received the AZD1222 COVID-19 vaccine. Sequences were derived from peripheral blood, sampled 28 days after the second AZD1222 dose. Here the CDR3 is given as CASSPKLSSYNEQFF. Read as DNA, the sequence is TGTGCCAGTAGTCCGAAACTTAGCTCCTACAATGAGCAGTTCTTC.